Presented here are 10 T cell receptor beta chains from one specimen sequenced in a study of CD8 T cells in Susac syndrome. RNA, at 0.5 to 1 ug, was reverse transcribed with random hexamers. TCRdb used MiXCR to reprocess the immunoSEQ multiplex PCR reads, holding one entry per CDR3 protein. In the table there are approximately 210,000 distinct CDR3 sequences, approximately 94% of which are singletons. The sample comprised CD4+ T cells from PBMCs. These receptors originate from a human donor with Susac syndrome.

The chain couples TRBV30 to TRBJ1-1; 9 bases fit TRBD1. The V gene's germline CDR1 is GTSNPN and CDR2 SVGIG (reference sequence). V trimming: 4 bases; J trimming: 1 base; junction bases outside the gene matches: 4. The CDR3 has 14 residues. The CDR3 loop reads CAWTRTGENTEAFF. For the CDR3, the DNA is TGTGCCTGGACCCGGACAGGGGAGAACACTGAAGCTTTCTTT.

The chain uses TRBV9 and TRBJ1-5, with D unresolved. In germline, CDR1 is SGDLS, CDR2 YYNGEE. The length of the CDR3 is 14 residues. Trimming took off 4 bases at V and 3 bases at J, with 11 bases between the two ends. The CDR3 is CASSRTASNQPQHF. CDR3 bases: TGTGCCAGCAGCCGGACCGCCTCCAATCAGCCCCAGCATTTT.

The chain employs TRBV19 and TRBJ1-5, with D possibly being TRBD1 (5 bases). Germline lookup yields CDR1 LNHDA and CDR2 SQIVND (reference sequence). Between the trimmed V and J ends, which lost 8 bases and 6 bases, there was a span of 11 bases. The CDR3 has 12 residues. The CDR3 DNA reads TGTGCCAGTGGGGGGGGTATTCAGCCCCAGCATTTT. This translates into CASGGGIQPQHF.

CDR3 residues: CASEAQGMSTEAFF. The DNA for the CDR3 is TGTGCCAGTGAGGCACAGGGTATGAGCACTGAAGCTTTCTTT. The J gene is TRBJ1-1, the V gene TRBV6-1; possible D gene TRBD1, 6 bases. Germline V gene lookup returns CDR1 MNHNS and CDR2 SASEGT. The V end was cut by 9 bases, the J end by 4 bases, with 18 bases between. This CDR3 spans 14 amino acids.

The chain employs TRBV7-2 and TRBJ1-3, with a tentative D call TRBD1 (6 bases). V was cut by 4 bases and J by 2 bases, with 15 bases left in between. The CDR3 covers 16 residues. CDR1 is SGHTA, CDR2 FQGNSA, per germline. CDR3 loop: CASSSIWGGAGNTIYF. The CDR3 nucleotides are TGTGCCAGCAGCTCGATTTGGGGGGGCGCTGGAAACACCATATATTTT.

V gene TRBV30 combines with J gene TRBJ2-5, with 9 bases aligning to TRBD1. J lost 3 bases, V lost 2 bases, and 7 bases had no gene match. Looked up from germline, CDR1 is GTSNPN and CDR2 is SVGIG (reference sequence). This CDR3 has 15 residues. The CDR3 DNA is TGTGCCTGGAGTTTGGGCCGGACAGGGGAAGAGACCCAGTACTTC. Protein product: CAWSLGRTGEETQYF.

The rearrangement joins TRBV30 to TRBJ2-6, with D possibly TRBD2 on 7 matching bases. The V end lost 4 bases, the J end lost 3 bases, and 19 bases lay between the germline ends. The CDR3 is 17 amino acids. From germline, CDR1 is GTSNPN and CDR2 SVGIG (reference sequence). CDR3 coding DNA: TGTGCCTGGACCCTCCCTGGGGGGGCGCGTGGGGCCAACGTCCTGACTTTC. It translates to CAWTLPGGARGANVLTF. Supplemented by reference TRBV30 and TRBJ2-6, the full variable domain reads SQTIHQWPATLVQPVGSPLSLECTVEGTSNPNLYWYRQAAGRGLQLLFYSVGIGQISSEVPQNLSASRPQDRQFILSSKKLLLSDSGFYLCAWTLPGGARGANVLTFGAGSRLTVL.

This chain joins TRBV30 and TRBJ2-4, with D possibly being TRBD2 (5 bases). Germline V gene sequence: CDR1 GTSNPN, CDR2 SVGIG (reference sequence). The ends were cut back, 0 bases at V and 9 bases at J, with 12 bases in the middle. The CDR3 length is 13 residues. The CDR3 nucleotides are TGTGCCTGGAGTGTACGGGATAGGAGCATTCAGTACTTC. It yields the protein CAWSVRDRSIQYF.

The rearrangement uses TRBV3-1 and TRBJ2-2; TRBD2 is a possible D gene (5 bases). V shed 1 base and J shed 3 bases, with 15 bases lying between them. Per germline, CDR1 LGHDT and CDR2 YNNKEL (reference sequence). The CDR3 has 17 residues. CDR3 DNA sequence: TGTGCCAGCAGCCAAGCCATGAGAGGGCTCGACACCGGGGAGCTGTTTTTT. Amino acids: CASSQAMRGLDTGELFF.

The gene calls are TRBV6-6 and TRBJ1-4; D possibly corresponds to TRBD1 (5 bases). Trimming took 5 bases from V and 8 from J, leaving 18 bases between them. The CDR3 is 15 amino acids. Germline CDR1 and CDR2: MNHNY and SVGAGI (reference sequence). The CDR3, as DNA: TGTGCCAGCAGTCTGGAGACAGCCGCTTACGAAAAACTGTTTTTT. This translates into CASSLETAAYEKLFF.